Listed here is a single T cell receptor beta chain. This clonotype was seen repeatedly, ten times or more. Its antigen is not yet known. No clone much larger than this one lies a single base away; base qualities are absent. This sample stems from a study of CD8 T cells in ankylosing spondylitis (TCRdb year 2017). In the study overall: The study profiled T cell receptor beta repertoires in healthy donors and ankylosing spondylitis patients to find disease-linked TCR variants. Peripheral blood was sampled, and synovial fluid was additionally collected from ankylosing spondylitis patients. In total, the full study cohort was made up of approximately 99 healthy donors and 25 ankylosing spondylitis patients. Study-wide findings and limitations: Some motif variants were previously reported in synovial fluid and blood of reactive arthritis patients, suggesting common disease-initiation mechanisms. The disease-linked clones were reported as significantly enriched in matched synovial fluid samples from ankylosing spondylitis patients. Blood from ankylosing spondylitis patients appeared to be characterized by a TCR beta motif composed of about eight highly homologous amino acid variants. In peripheral blood, the disease-linked clones were found at relatively low frequencies and had a CD8+ phenotype.

Via the germline V gene, CDR1 is ENHRY and CDR2 SYGVKD. Trimming removed 6 bases from V and 0 bases from J, leaving 9 bases between the germline ends. Including cysteine and phenylalanine, the CDR3 has 14 amino acids. The sequence is cut down to CDR3 DNA, 42 bases in frame from base 1. The instrument was an Illumina HiSeq 2500. Quantitative 5'-RACE with molecular barcodes was used to prepare TCR beta libraries. The source study handled its data this way. To identify disease-linked TCR variants, a new computational method was used, one built on a probabilistic model of VDJ rearrangement. TCRdb trimmed public reads at Q25 via fastp, called clones via MiXCR and kept in-frame beta chains. Every CDR3 protein is listed once, alongside the most common genes and DNA of its rows. The V and J calls here are based on TCRdb, not the publication. Counted in this sample were about 160,000 distinct CDR3 sequences; about 16% of them appeared once. Approximately 7.8% of the sample is taken by the ten largest.

The chain links TRBV10-3 with TRBJ2-1; the D gene is perhaps TRBD2, on 6 matching bases. Sequences were obtained from blood, either unsorted or a sorted T cell fraction (not recorded which). This receptor was taken from a male donor with ankylosing spondylitis or in good health (not recorded which). This receptor carries the CDR3 CAIRRDTSYNEQFF. The nucleotide sequence is TGTGCCATCAGGCGGGATACCTCCTACAATGAGCAGTTCTTC.